A single sample is the source of the 28 T cell receptor beta chains below, sequenced in a study of control samples from healthy donors and cancer patients. Data came from immunoSEQ multiplex PCR; TCRdb stores just in-frame clones and leaves some out. The table includes about 110,000 clones, 90% to 95% detected once. The sample comprised blood. The receptors come from a woman aged 18-35 years in good health.

The V call is TRBV5-1, the J call TRBJ2-3; 11 bases agree with TRBD2. V dropped 1 base and J dropped 7; count of bases not matched to a gene: 11. The germline CDR1 and CDR2 sequences are SGHRS and YFSETQ. This CDR3 comprises 17 residues. The CDR3 coding sequence is TGCGCCAGCAGCTTGTTCCCGACTAGCGGGGTAGAAAATACGCAGTATTTT. Residues: CASSLFPTSGVENTQYF.

The genes are TRBV27 and TRBJ1-6, with D perhaps matching TRBD1 (6 bases). Trimming stripped 8 bases from V and 11 bases from J, with 19 bases between. This CDR3 is built from 14 residues. CDR1 and CDR2 (germline): MNHEY, SMNVEV (reference sequence). This CDR3 is CASGETGPWAPLHF. As DNA, the CDR3 is TGTGCCAGCGGGGAAACAGGGCCTTGGGCACCCCTCCACTTT.

This clone was observed a single time. V and J are TRBV9 and TRBJ2-2; 10 positions match TRBD2. Germline V CDR1 and CDR2: SGDLS, YYNGEE. The CDR3 runs 16 residues. Losses at the gene ends were 7 bases for V and 6 bases for J; bases not matched to a gene: 12. CDR3 sequence (DNA): TGTGCCAGCGGGAGCGGGGGGGCGCAAATTGCCGGGGAGCTGTTTTTT. It is translated as CASGSGGAQIAGELFF.

The chain links TRBV27 to TRBJ2-3, with a weak D call TRBD2 (7 bases). V lost 6 bases and J lost 0, with 25 bases in between. Germline V gives CDR1 MNHEY, CDR2 SMNVEV (reference sequence). CDR3 length equals 19 residues. CDR3 sequence: CASSEPGGPTPESTDTQYF. Here the CDR3 DNA reads TGTGCCAGCAGCGAGCCGGGGGGCCCCACCCCGGAGAGCACAGATACGCAGTATTTT.

The V gene is TRBV3-1 (or the pseudogene TRBV3-2), the J gene TRBJ2-5; TRBD2 matches 12 bases. Per the germline V gene, CDR1 is LGHDT and CDR2 is YNNKEL (reference sequence). V trimming: 6 bases; J trimming: 2 bases; junction bases outside the gene matches: 4. The CDR3 is 15 residues long. The CDR3 sequence: CASSRLAGEQETQYF. The DNA for the CDR3 is TGTGCCAGCAGTCGACTAGCGGGAGAGCAAGAGACCCAGTACTTC.

The chain couples TRBV7-3 to TRBJ2-3; TRBD2 aligns across 8 bases. CDR3 length equals 15 residues. Germline CDR1 SGHTA, CDR2 FQGTGA. V gave up 5 bases and J gave up 2 bases; unmatched junction bases: 6. As DNA, the CDR3 is TGTGCCAGCAGCCGCGGGGGGCAGGTCACAGATACGCAGTATTTT. Translation: CASSRGGQVTDTQYF.

V is TRBV18 and J is TRBJ2-5, with 7 bases identical to TRBD2. Germline V gives CDR1 KGHSH, CDR2 LQKENI. This CDR3 is 14 amino acids long. J gave up 2 bases and V 4 bases, and 4 bases lay outside the gene matches. CDR3 amino acids: CASSQLAVQETQYF. In nucleotides, the CDR3 is TGTGCCAGCTCACAGCTAGCGGTTCAAGAGACCCAGTACTTC.

The V gene is TRBV7-3, the J gene TRBJ1-1; no definite D call. This CDR3 is 14 amino acids long. Germline values: CDR1 SGHTA, CDR2 FQGTGA. Trimming removed 1 base at V and 4 bases at J, with 10 bases between. The CDR3 reads CASSLMAGSTEAFF. The CDR3 coding sequence is TGTGCCAGCAGCTTAATGGCGGGAAGCACTGAAGCTTTCTTT.

This clone is a singleton in its sample. The chain carries TRBV24-1 and TRBJ1-2; TRBD1 matches at 9 bases. V shed 2 bases and J 5 bases; nucleotides not matched to a gene: 2. The CDR3 spans 14 residues. Germline CDR1 reads KGHDR; CDR2 reads SFDVKD. The CDR3 region is CATSDSGQGYGYTF. The CDR3 nucleotides read TGTGCCACCAGTGATTCGGGACAGGGTTATGGCTACACCTTC.

The chain employs TRBV28 and TRBJ2-4, with 7 positions matching TRBD1. Germline CDR1 MDHEN, CDR2 SYDVKM. The CDR3 has 15 amino acids. J lost 12 bases, V lost 2 bases, and 13 bases had no gene match. CDR3 amino acids: CASSLGTTGNKNQYF. DNA of the CDR3: TGTGCCAGCAGTTTAGGGACGACAGGGAATAAGAATCAGTACTTC.

The chain joins TRBV28 to TRBJ2-7; TRBD1 aligns across 10 bases. The CDR3 contains 13 residues. Germline values: CDR1 MDHEN, CDR2 SYDVKM. The trim removed 6 bases at V and 7 bases at J, leaving 6 bases unmatched. CDR3 coding DNA: TGTGCCAGCAGGAGACAGGGGGCCAAGGAGCAGTACTTC. This encodes CASRRQGAKEQYF. Full variable domain (remainder filled in from reference TRBV28 and TRBJ2-7): DVKVTQSSRYLVKRTGEKVFLECVQDMDHENMFWYRQDPGLGLRLIYFSYDVKMKEKGDIPEGYSVSREKKERFSLILESASTNQTSMYLCASRRQGAKEQYFGPGTRLTVT.

The rearrangement links TRBV7-2 to TRBJ1-4; 8 bases are shared with TRBD1. Germline V gene lookup returns CDR1 SGHTA and CDR2 FQGNSA. Unmatched junction bases numbered 6, after V lost 5 bases and J lost 1 base. The CDR3 runs to 16 residues. The CDR3 sequence: CASSQQGGRTNEKLFF. CDR3 coding DNA: TGTGCCAGCAGCCAACAGGGGGGTAGAACTAATGAAAAACTGTTTTTT.

The rearrangement joins TRBV27 to TRBJ2-1, with D possibly TRBD1 on 5 matching bases. CDR1 is MNHEY and CDR2 is SMNVEV in the germline V gene (reference sequence). The CDR3 spans 15 residues. Trimming stripped 7 bases from V and 2 bases from J, with 15 bases between. CDR3: CASIAAGHPYNEQFF. The DNA for the CDR3 is TGTGCCAGCATTGCCGCCGGACACCCCTACAATGAGCAGTTCTTC.

The V gene is TRBV19, the J gene TRBJ2-7; TRBD2 matches 12 bases. Trimming took 3 bases from V and 1 from J; bases not matched to a gene: 10. The CDR3 consists of 18 residues. Per germline, CDR1 LNHDA and CDR2 SQIVND (reference sequence). CDR3 sequence reads: CASSIRLAGAPGSYEQYF. The CDR3 region has the DNA TGTGCCAGTAGTATCAGACTAGCGGGAGCGCCAGGTTCCTACGAGCAGTACTTC.

The V call is TRBV6-4, the J call TRBJ1-1; D might be TRBD1 (5 bases). V was clipped by 6 bases and J by 1 base, with 9 bases between them. The germline CDR1 and CDR2 sequences are MRHNA and SNTAGT. This CDR3 region has 13 residues. CDR3 DNA: TGTGCCAGCAGCGCAGACAGGAACACTGAAGCTTTCTTT. Translated, it gives CASSADRNTEAFF.

The V gene is TRBV5-1, the J gene TRBJ1-5; 9 bases are a match to TRBD1. Germline CDR1 reads SGHRS; CDR2 reads YFSETQ. The CDR3 length is 15 residues. Trimming at V came to 1 base and at J to 7 bases, leaving 6 bases not matched to a gene. CDR3 DNA: TGCGCCAGCAGCTTGACAGGGGGCGCGTTCCAGCCCCAGCATTTT. This encodes CASSLTGGAFQPQHF.

The chain couples TRBV7-2 to TRBJ2-5, with D possibly TRBD2 on 5 matching bases. In germline, CDR1 is SGHTA, CDR2 FQGNSA. V lost 5 bases, J lost 1 base, and 14 bases lay in between. This CDR3 comprises 15 residues. CDR3 loop: CASSQEGIRQETQYF. DNA of the CDR3: TGTGCCAGCAGCCAAGAGGGCATCCGCCAAGAGACCCAGTACTTC. Supplemented by reference TRBV7-2 and TRBJ2-5, the full variable domain reads GAGVSQSPSNKVTEKGKDVELRCDPISGHTALYWYRQSLGQGLEFLIYFQGNSAPDKSGLPSDRFSAERTGGSVSTLTIQRTQQEDSAVYLCASSQEGIRQETQYFGPGTRLLVL.

The rearrangement links TRBV2 to TRBJ2-5, with 7 positions matching TRBD1. The CDR3 totals 13 residues. The germline V gene encodes CDR1 SNHLY and CDR2 FYNNEI. Trimming at V came to 8 bases and at J to 5 bases, leaving 8 bases not matched to a gene. CDR3 residues: CASAWDRRETQYF. In nucleotides, the CDR3 is TGTGCCAGCGCTTGGGACAGAAGGGAGACCCAGTACTTC.

The sample holds one count of this clone. This chain joins TRBV7-2 and TRBJ1-4; D unresolved. Germline-derived CDR1 and CDR2 are SGHTA and FQGNSA. The CDR3 has 14 residues. Trimming stripped 1 base from V and 7 bases from J, with 10 bases between. The CDR3 sequence: CASSLGADSEKLFF. The CDR3 DNA reads as TGTGCCAGCAGCTTAGGGGCGGATAGTGAAAAACTGTTTTTT.

The chain couples TRBV18 to TRBJ2-6; D gene uncertain. The germline V gene has CDR1 KGHSH and CDR2 LQKENI. CDR3 length: 16 amino acids. V was cut by 5 bases and J by 0 bases, with 11 bases left in between. Written as DNA, the CDR3 is TGTGCCAGCTCAAATATAGGGAACTCTGGGGCCAACGTCCTGACTTTC. Translated: CASSNIGNSGANVLTF.

This chain connects TRBV7-2 to TRBJ1-2; no reliable D call. The CDR3 sequence is 13 residues long. CDR1 and CDR2 (germline): SGHTA, FQGNSA. With 1 base removed from V and 7 bases from J, the gap between germline ends came to 10 bases. The CDR3 DNA reads as TGTGCCAGCAGCTTAGTCTGGGGAGGTGGCTACACCTTC. Residues: CASSLVWGGGYTF.

This chain joins TRBV7-9 and TRBJ2-2; TRBD2 matches 9 bases. The CDR3 length is 15 residues. CDR1 SEHNR and CDR2 FQNEAQ come from the germline V gene (reference sequence). V shed 1 base, J shed 4 bases, and the junction held 1 base outside the gene matches. CDR3 sequence: CASSLGSGSTGELFF. The CDR3, as DNA: TGTGCCAGCAGCTTAGGTAGCGGGAGCACCGGGGAGCTGTTTTTT.

This sequence joins TRBV13 and TRBJ1-2; the D is unclear. The V gene's germline CDR1 is PRHDT and CDR2 FYEKMQ (reference sequence). This CDR3 spans 16 amino acids. Trimming took off 2 bases at V and 4 bases at J, with 17 bases between the two ends. The CDR3 spells CASSLLGPREGYGYTF. As DNA, the CDR3 is TGTGCCAGCAGCTTACTAGGCCCGAGGGAGGGCTATGGCTACACCTTC.

The chain carries TRBV28 and TRBJ2-4; 7 bases match TRBD1. The CDR3 loop spans 18 amino acids. J lost 0 bases, V lost 5 bases, and 13 bases had no gene match. Looked up from germline, CDR1 is MDHEN and CDR2 is SYDVKM. The CDR3 DNA sequence: TGTGCCAGCAGTACCAAAGTCCCGGGACAGCTAGCCAAAAACATTCAGTACTTC. Translated: CASSTKVPGQLAKNIQYF.

The rearrangement joins TRBV27 to TRBJ2-1, with TRBD2 matching 8 bases. CDR1 is MNHEY and CDR2 is SMNVEV in the germline V gene (reference sequence). The ends lost 2 bases at V and 8 bases at J; junction bases unmatched: 8. This CDR3 contains 15 residues. The CDR3 DNA reads as TGTGCCAGCAGTTTAGTTCTAGCGGGTGGGGATGAGCAGTTCTTC. Translating gives CASSLVLAGGDEQFF.

The chain recombines TRBV19 with TRBJ1-1, with no clear D. Trimming cost V 5 bases and J 11 bases, with 15 bases left between them. The CDR3 contains 12 residues. Looked up from germline, CDR1 is LNHDA and CDR2 is SQIVND (reference sequence). This CDR3 reads CASSSRQTWAFF. The CDR3 DNA follows: TGTGCCAGTAGTTCCAGACAAACGTGGGCTTTCTTT.

Here the CDR3 reads CASSSKPQAGYTF. The CDR3 bases are TGCGCCAGCAGCTCGAAGCCCCAGGCTGGCTACACCTTC. The chain joins TRBV5-1 to TRBJ1-2, with D unresolved. Germline CDR1 and CDR2: SGHRS and YFSETQ. Trimming took 3 bases from V and 7 from J, leaving 13 bases between them. This CDR3 comprises 13 residues.

This chain joins TRBV4-1 and TRBJ2-3; D unclear. Germline V gene sequence: CDR1 MGHRA, CDR2 YSYEKL. CDR3 length: 14 amino acids. Trimming removed 1 base from V and 0 bases from J, with 5 bases in between. The CDR3 sequence: CASSQGGSTDTQYF. CDR3 coding DNA: TGCGCCAGCAGCCAAGGAGGAAGCACAGATACGCAGTATTTT.